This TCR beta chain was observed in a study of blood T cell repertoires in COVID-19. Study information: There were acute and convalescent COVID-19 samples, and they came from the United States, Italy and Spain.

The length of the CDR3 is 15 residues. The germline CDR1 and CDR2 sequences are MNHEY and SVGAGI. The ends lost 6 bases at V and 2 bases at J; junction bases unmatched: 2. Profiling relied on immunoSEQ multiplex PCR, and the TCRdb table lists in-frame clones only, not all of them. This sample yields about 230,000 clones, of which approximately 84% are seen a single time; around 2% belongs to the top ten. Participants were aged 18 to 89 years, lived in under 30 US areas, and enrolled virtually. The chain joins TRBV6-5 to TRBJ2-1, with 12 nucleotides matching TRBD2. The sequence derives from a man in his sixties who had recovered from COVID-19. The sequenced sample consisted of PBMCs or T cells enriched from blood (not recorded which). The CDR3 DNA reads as TGTGCCAGCAGCTCTAGCGGGGGGGCCTACAATGAGCAGTTCTTC. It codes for CASSSSGGAYNEQFF.